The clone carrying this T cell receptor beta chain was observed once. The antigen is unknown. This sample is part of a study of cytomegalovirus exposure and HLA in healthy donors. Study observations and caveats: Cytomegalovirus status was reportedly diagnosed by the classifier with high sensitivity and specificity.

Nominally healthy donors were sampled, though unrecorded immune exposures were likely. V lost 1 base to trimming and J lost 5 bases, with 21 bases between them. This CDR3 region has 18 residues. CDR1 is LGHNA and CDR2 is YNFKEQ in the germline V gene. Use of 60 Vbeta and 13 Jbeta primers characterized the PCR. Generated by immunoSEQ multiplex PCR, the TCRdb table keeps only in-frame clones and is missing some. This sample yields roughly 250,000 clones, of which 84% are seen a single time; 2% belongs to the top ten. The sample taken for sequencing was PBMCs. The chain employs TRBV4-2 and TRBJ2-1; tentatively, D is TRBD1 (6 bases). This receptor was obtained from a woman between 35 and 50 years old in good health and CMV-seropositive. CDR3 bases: TGTGCCAGCAGCCAAGGGGGGCTGGGTGTATCGAAGGACAATGAGCAGTTCTTC. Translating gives CASSQGGLGVSKDNEQFF.